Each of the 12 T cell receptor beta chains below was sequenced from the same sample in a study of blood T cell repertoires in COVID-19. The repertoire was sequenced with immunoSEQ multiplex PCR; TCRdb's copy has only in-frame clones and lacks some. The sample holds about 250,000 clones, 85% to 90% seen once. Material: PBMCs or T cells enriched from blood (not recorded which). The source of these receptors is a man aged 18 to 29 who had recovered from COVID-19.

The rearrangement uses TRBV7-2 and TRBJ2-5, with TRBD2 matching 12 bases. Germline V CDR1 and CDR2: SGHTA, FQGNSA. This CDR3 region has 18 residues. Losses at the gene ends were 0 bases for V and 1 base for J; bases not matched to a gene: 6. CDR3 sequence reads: CASSLAGGTSGSQETQYF. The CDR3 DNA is TGTGCCAGCAGCTTAGCTGGGGGGACTAGCGGGTCCCAAGAGACCCAGTACTTC. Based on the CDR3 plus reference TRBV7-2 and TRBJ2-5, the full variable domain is GAGVSQSPSNKVTEKGKDVELRCDPISGHTALYWYRQSLGQGLEFLIYFQGNSAPDKSGLPSDRFSAERTGGSVSTLTIQRTQQEDSAVYLCASSLAGGTSGSQETQYFGPGTRLLVL.

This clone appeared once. In DNA, the CDR3 is TGTGCCAGCAGCTTGTGGCAGGGGGGAAACACCATATATTTT. It encodes CASSLWQGGNTIYF. The chain joins TRBV5-6 to TRBJ1-3, with a tentative D call TRBD1 (6 bases). Germline CDR1 and CDR2: SGHDT and YYEEEE. There are 14 residues in the CDR3. V was clipped by 1 base and J by 4 bases, with 9 bases between them. Based on the CDR3 plus reference TRBV5-6 and TRBJ1-3, the full variable domain is DAGVTQSPTHLIKTRGQQVTLRCSPKSGHDTVSWYQQALGQGPQFIFQYYEEEERQRGNFPDRFSGHQFPNYSSELNVNALLLGDSALYLCASSLWQGGNTIYFGEGSWLTVV.

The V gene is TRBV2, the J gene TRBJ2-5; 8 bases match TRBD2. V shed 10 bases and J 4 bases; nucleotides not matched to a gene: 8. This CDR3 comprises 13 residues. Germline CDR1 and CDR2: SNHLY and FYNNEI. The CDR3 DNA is TGTGCCACGGCCGGGGGGGGGCGAGAGACCCAGTACTTC. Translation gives CATAGGGRETQYF.

For the CDR3, the DNA is TGCGCCAGCAGTGATCAACGGGGCTATGGCTACACCTTC. Protein sequence: CASSDQRGYGYTF. The V gene is TRBV10-2, the J gene TRBJ1-2; D gene unclear. Trimming left V 3 bases short and J 4 bases short, with 9 bases between. Germline CDR1 and CDR2: WSHSY and SAAADI. This CDR3 has 13 residues.

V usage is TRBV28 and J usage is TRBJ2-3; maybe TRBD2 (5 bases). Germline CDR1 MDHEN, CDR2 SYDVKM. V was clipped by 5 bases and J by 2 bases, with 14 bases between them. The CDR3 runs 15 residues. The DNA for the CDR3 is TGTGCCAGCAGTCCGCGGTCGGGGTACACAGATACGCAGTATTTT. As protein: CASSPRSGYTDTQYF. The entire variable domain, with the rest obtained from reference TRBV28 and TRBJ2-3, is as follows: DVKVTQSSRYLVKRTGEKVFLECVQDMDHENMFWYRQDPGLGLRLIYFSYDVKMKEKGDIPEGYSVSREKKERFSLILESASTNQTSMYLCASSPRSGYTDTQYFGPGTRLTVL.

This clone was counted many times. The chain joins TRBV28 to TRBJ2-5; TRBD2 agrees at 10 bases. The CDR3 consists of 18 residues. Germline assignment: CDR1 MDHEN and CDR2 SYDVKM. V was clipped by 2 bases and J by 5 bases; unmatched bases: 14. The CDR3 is CASSLLAGVEIEGETQYF. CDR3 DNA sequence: TGTGCCAGCAGTTTACTAGCGGGGGTTGAGATCGAAGGGGAGACCCAGTACTTC.

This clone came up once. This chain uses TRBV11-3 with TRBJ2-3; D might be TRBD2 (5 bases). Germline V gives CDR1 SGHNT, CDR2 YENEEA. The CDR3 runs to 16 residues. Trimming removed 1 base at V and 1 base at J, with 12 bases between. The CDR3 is CASSLGASRGTDTQYF. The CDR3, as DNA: TGTGCCAGCAGCTTAGGGGCTAGCAGAGGCACAGATACGCAGTATTTT.

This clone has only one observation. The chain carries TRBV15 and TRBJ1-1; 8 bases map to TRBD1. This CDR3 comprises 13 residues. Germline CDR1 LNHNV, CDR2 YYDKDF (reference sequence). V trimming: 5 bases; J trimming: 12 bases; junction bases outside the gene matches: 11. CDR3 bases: TGTGCCACCAGCCCAAACCCCGGACAGGGAACTTTCTTT. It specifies CATSPNPGQGTFF.

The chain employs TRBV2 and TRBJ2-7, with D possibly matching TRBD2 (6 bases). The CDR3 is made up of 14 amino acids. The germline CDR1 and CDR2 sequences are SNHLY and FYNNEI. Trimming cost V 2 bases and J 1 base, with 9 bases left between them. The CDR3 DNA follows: TGTGCCAGCAGTGAACTGGGGGGTTCCTACGAGCAGTACTTC. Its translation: CASSELGGSYEQYF.

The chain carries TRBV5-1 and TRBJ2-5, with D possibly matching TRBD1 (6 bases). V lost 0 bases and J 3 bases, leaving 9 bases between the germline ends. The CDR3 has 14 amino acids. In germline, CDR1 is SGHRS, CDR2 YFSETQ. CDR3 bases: TGCGCCAGCAGCTTGGCTGCAGGGGAAGAGACCCAGTACTTC. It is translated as CASSLAAGEETQYF. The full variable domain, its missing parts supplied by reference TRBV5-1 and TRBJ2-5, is KAGVTQTPRYLIKTRGQQVTLSCSPISGHRSVSWYQQTPGQGLQFLFEYFSETQRNKGNFPGRFSGRQFSNSRSEMNVSTLELGDSALYLCASSLAAGEETQYFGPGTRLLVL.

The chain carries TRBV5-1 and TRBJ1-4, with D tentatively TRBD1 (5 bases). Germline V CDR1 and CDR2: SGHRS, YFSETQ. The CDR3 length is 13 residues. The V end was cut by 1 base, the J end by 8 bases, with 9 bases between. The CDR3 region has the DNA TGCGCCAGCAGCTTGCAGGGAAGAGAAAAACTGTTTTTT. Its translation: CASSLQGREKLFF. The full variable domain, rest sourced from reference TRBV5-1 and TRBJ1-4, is KAGVTQTPRYLIKTRGQQVTLSCSPISGHRSVSWYQQTPGQGLQFLFEYFSETQRNKGNFPGRFSGRQFSNSRSEMNVSTLELGDSALYLCASSLQGREKLFFGSGTQLSVL.

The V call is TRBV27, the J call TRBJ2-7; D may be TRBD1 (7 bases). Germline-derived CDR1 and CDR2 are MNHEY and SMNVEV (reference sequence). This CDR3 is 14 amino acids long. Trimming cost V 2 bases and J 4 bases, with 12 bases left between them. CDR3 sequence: CASSLAGQPYEQYF. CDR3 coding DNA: TGTGCCAGCAGTTTAGCGGGACAGCCGTACGAGCAGTACTTC.